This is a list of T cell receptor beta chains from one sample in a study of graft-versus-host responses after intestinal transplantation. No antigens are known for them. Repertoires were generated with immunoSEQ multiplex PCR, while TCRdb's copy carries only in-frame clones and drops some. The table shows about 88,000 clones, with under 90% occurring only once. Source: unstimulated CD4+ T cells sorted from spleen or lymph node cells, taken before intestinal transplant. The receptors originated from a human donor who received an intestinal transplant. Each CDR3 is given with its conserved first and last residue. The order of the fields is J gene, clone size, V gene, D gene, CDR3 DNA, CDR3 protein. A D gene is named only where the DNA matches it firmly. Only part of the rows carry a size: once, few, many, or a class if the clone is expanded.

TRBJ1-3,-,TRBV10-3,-,TGTGCCATCAGGGCGGGGGGGAACTCTGGAAACACCATATATTTT,CAIRAGGNSGNTIYF
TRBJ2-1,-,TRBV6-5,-,TGTGCCAGCAGCTTCCGACAGTTCAATGAGCAGTTCTTC,CASSFRQFNEQFF
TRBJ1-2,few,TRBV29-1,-,TGCAGCGTTGCCGAGTACTATGGCTACACCTTC,CSVAEYYGYTF
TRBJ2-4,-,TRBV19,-,TGTGCCAGTAGACAAACCCTAGCCAAAAACATTCAGTACTTC,CASRQTLAKNIQYF
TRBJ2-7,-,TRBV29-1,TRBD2,TGCAGCGTGGACGCGGGGGGGACCTACGAGCAGTACTTC,CSVDAGGTYEQYF
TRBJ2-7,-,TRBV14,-,TGTGCCAGCAGCCAAGATCTGGCAGGGGTGAGGGAGCAGTACTTC,CASSQDLAGVREQYF
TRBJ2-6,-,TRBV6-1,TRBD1,TGTGCCAGCAACTCCAGGGGGACCGGGGCCAACGTCCTGACTTTC,CASNSRGTGANVLTF
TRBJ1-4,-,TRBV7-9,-,TGTGCCAGCAGCCCGGGGGGTGCTAATGAAAAACTGTTTTTT,CASSPGGANEKLFF
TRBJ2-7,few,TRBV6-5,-,TGTGCCAGCACCCCTTCGTGGGGCAACTCCTACGAGCAGTACTTC,CASTPSWGNSYEQYF
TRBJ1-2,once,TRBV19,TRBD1,TGTGCCAGTAGTATCAATCGACAGGGAGGCTATGGCTACACCTTC,CASSINRQGGYGYTF
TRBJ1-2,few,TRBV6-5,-,TGTGCCAGCAGTGTGAACCGACTCGTTGGCTACACCTTC,CASSVNRLVGYTF
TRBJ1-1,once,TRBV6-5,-,TGTGCCAGCACAAGAGGAGGGAGAGCTTTCTTT,CASTRGGRAFF
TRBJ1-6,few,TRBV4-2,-,TGTGCCAGCAGCCAAGATTTTGGCAGGCCCAATTCACCCCTCCACTTT,CASSQDFGRPNSPLHF
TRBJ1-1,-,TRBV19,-,TGTGCCAGTAGTATACGTGGGGGCGGGACTGAAGCTTTCTTT,CASSIRGGGTEAFF
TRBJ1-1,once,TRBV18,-,TGTGCCAGCTCCCCCGGGGGGTCGTGGAACACTGAAGCTTTCTTT,CASSPGGSWNTEAFF
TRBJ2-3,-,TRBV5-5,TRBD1,TGTGCCAGCAGCTTAGGGGGCTCTACGCAGTATTTT,CASSLGGSTQYF
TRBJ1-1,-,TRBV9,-,TGTGCCAGCAGCCCCCCTCGGGGGGACACTGAAGCTTTCTTT,CASSPPRGDTEAFF